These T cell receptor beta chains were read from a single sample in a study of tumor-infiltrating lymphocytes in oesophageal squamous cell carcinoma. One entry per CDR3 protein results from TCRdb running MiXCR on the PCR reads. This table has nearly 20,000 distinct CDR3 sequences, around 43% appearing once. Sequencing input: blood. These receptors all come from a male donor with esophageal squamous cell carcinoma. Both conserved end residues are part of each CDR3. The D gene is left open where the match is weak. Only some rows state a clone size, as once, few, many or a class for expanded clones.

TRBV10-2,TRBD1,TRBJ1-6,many,CASSERRTGGDSPLHF,TGCGCCAGCAGTGAGCGTCGGACAGGGGGGGATTCACCCCTCCACTTT
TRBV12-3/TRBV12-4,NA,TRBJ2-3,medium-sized,CASNPASDTQYF,TGTGCCAGCAACCCAGCATCAGATACGCAGTATTTT
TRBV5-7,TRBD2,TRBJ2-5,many,CASSPAGGRETQYF,TGTGCCAGCAGCCCGGCGGGGGGTCGGGAGACCCAGTACTTC
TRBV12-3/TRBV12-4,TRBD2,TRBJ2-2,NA,CASRPGGGGDTGELFF,TGTGCCAGCAGACCGGGGGGGGGGGGCGACACCGGGGAGCTGTTTTTT
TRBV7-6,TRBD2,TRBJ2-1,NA,CASSLELTSGKQFF,TGTGCCAGCAGCTTAGAGCTTACTAGCGGTAAGCAGTTCTTC
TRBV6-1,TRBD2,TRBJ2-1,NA,CASTGRILAGAGEQFF,TGTGCCAGCACGGGGAGAATACTAGCGGGAGCTGGCGAGCAGTTCTTC
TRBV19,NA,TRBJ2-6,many,CASSIAGANVLTF,TGTGCCAGTAGTATAGCGGGGGCCAACGTCCTGACTTTC
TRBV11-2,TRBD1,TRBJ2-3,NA,CASSRGTGGPDTQYF,TGTGCCAGCAGCCGCGGGACAGGGGGACCAGATACGCAGTATTTT
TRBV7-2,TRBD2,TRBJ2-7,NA,CASSLAAGGSYEQYF,TGTGCCAGCAGCTTAGCAGCGGGAGGGTCCTACGAGCAGTACTTC
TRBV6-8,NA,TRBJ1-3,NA,CASSSRVENTIYF,TGTGCCAGCAGTTCAAGGGTAGAAAACACCATATATTTT
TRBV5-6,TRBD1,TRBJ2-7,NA,CASSWTGVMDNEQYF,TGTGCCAGCAGCTGGACAGGGGTAATGGACAATGAGCAGTACTTC
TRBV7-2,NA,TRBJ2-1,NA,CASSSTRDNEQFF,TGTGCCAGCAGCTCTACTAGAGACAATGAGCAGTTCTTC
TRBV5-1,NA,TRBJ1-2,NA,CASSLDRTYGYTF,TGCGCCAGCAGCTTGGACAGAACCTATGGCTACACCTTC
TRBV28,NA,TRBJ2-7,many,CASTHRNGVAYEQYF,TGTGCCAGCACCCACAGGAACGGAGTGGCTTACGAGCAGTACTTC
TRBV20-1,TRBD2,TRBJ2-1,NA,CSARPHPLAGEFGEQFF,TGCAGTGCTAGACCCCACCCCCTAGCGGGAGAGTTCGGTGAGCAGTTCTTC
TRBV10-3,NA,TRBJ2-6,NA,CAIGGVGANVLTF,TGTGCCATCGGAGGCGTGGGGGCCAACGTCCTGACTTTC
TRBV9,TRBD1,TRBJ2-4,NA,CASSDTGTEGDIQYF,TGTGCCAGCAGCGACACCGGGACAGAGGGGGACATTCAGTACTTC
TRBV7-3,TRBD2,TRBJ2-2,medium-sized,CASSLAGAGELFF,TGTGCCAGCAGCTTAGCGGGAGCCGGGGAGCTGTTTTTT
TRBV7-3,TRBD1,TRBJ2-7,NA,CASSLTTGQGGYEQYF,TGTGCCAGCAGCTTAACTACGGGACAGGGAGGCTACGAGCAGTACTTC
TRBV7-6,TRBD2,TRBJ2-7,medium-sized,CASSSSGSGYEQYF,TGTGCCAGCAGCTCGAGCGGGAGCGGCTACGAGCAGTACTTC
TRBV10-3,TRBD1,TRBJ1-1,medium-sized,CAIRRQGMDTEAFF,TGTGCCATCAGAAGACAGGGGATGGACACTGAAGCTTTCTTT
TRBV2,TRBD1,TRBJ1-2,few,CASNRQGYGYTF,TGTGCCAGCAATAGACAGGGGTATGGCTACACCTTC
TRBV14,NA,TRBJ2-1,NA,CASSPHRDGERFF,TGTGCCAGCAGCCCCCACCGGGATGGTGAGCGGTTCTTC
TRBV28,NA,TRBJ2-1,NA,CASSPRPAYEQFF,TGTGCCAGCAGTCCCCGCCCGGCCTACGAGCAGTTCTTC
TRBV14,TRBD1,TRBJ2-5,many,CASSPGQGPREQYF,TGTGCCAGCAGCCCGGGACAGGGACCAAGGGAGCAGTACTTC
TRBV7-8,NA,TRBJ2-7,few,CASSFDDTYEQYF,TGTGCCAGCAGCTTCGACGACACCTACGAGCAGTACTTC
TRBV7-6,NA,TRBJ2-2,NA,CASSKGQSTGELFF,TGTGCCAGCAGCAAAGGACAGTCCACCGGGGAGCTGTTTTTT
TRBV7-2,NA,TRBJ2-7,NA,CASSLLTAAFSSYEQYF,TGTGCCAGCAGCTTACTGACGGCGGCCTTTTCATCCTACGAGCAGTACTTC
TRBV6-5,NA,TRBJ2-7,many,CASSYSEGRSLFEQYF,TGTGCCAGCAGTTACTCGGAGGGCCGATCGTTGTTTGAGCAGTACTTC
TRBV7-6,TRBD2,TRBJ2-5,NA,CASSRAGNQETQYF,TGTGCTAGCAGTCGAGCGGGGAACCAAGAGACCCAGTACTTC
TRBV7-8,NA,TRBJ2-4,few,CASSLDGDRVWGGYIGNIQYF,TGTGCCAGCAGCTTAGACGGCGACAGGGTCTGGGGGGGTTATATTGGAAACATTCAGTACTTC
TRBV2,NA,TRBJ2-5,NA,CASSEGGRGETQYF,TGTGCCAGCAGTGAGGGGGGACGAGGAGAGACCCAGTACTTC
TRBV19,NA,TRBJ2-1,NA,CASSIVGGHEQFF,TGTGCCAGTAGTATAGTGGGGGGTCATGAGCAGTTCTTC
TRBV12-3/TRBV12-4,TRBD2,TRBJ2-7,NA,CASSLESGRSPYEQYF,TGTGCCAGCAGTTTAGAAAGCGGGAGGTCCCCCTACGAGCAGTACTTC
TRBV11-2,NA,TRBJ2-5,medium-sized,CASSFGRQETQYF,TGTGCCAGCAGCTTCGGCAGACAAGAGACCCAGTACTTC
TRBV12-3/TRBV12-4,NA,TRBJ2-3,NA,CASSLGAASTDTQYF,TGTGCCAGCAGTTTAGGGGCAGCTAGCACAGATACGCAGTATTTT
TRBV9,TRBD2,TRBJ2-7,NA,CASSVEGGGYEQYF,TGTGCCAGCAGCGTAGAGGGCGGGGGCTACGAGCAGTACTTC
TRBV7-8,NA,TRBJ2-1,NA,CASSAGYEQFF,TGTGCCAGCAGCGCAGGATATGAGCAGTTCTTC
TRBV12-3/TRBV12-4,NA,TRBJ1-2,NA,CASSLNPSYGYTF,TGTGCCAGCAGTCTAAACCCCTCCTATGGCTACACCTTC
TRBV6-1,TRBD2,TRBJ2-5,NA,CASSLSSGGAVSTDTQYF,TGTGCCAGCAGTCTATCTAGCGGGGGGGCCGTTTCTACAGATACGCAGTACTTC
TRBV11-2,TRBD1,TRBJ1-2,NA,CASSSTGGFNYGYTF,TGTGCCAGCAGCTCTACAGGGGGTTTCAACTATGGCTACACCTTC
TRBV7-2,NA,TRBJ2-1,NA,CASSLVSYNEQFF,TGTGCCAGCAGCTTAGTCTCCTACAATGAGCAGTTCTTC